In this sample, the clone carrying this T cell receptor (beta chain) turned up a few times. The data derive from a study of patients with pleural tuberculosis. Trimming at V came to 6 bases and at J to 7 bases, leaving 8 bases not matched to a gene. The CDR3 runs to 14 residues. TCRdb redid the calling of the reads with MiXCR, one entry per CDR3 protein. The table includes around 50,000 distinct CDR3 sequences, about 7.3% detected once. The rearrangement links TRBV12-3 or TRBV12-4 to TRBJ1-4; 7 bases fit TRBD1. This TCR was recovered from a human donor with pleural tuberculosis. The chain's CDR3 is CASSGTEDGEKLFF. The DNA of the CDR3 is TGTGCCAGCAGCGGGACAGAAGATGGTGAAAAACTGTTTTTT.